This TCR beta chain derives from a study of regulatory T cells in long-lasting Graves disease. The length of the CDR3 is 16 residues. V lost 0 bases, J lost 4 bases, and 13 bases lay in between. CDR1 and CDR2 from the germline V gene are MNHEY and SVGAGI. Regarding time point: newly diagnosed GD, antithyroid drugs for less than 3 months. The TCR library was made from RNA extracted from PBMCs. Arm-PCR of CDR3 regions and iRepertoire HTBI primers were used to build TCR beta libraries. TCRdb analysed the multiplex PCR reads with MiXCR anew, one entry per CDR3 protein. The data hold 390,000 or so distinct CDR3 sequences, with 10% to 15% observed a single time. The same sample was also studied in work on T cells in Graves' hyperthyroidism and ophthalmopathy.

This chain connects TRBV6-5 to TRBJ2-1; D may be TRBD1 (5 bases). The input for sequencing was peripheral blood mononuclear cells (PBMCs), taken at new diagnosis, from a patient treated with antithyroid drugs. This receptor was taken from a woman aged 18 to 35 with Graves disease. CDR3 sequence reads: CASSYSMGRDYNEQFF. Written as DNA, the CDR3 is TGTGCCAGCAGTTACTCGATGGGCAGGGATTACAATGAGCAGTTCTTC.